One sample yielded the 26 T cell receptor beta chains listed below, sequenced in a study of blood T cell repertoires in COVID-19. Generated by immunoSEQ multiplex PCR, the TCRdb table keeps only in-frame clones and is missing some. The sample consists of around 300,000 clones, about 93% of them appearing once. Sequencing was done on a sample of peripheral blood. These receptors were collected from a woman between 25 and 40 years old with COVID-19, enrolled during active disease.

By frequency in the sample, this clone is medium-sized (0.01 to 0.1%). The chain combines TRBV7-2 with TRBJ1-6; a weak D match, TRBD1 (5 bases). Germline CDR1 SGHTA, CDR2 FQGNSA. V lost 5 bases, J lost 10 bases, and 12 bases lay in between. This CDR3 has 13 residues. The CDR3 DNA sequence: TGTGCCAGCAGCCGAGGAGGGGAATCACCCCTCCACTTT. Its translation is CASSRGGESPLHF.

CDR3 loop: CASSHGTGAPYEQYF. The CDR3, as DNA: TGTGCCAGCAGTCACGGGACAGGGGCACCCTACGAGCAGTACTTC. V gene TRBV3-1 (or the pseudogene TRBV3-2) combines with J gene TRBJ2-7, with 10 bases aligning to TRBD1. The CDR3 spans 15 residues. V lost 6 bases and J lost 2; bases outside the gene matches: 7. Germline-derived CDR1 and CDR2 are LGHDT and YNNKEL (reference sequence).

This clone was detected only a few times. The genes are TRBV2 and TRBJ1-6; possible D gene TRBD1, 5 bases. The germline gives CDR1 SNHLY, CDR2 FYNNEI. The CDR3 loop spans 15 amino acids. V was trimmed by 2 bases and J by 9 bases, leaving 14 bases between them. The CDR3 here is CASSERGSFSSPLHF. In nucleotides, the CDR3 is TGTGCCAGCAGTGAAAGGGGCAGTTTCTCTTCACCCCTCCACTTT.

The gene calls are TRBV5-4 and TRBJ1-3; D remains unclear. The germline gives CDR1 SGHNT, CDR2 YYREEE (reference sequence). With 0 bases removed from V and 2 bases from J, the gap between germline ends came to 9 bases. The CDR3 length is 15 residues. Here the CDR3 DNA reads TGTGCCAGCAGCTTGGCCGGGAGAACTGGAAACACCATATATTTT. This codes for CASSLAGRTGNTIYF.

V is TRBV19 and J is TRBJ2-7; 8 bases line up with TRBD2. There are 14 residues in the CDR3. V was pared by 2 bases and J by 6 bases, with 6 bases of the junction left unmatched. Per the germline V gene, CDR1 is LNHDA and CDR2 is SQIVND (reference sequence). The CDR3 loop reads CASSITSGSREQYF. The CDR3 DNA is TGTGCCAGTAGTATAACGAGCGGGAGCCGCGAGCAGTACTTC.

The CDR3 nucleotides read TGTGCCAGCAGCCCCGGGGGCGCGGGAGTTGAAGAGACCCAGTACTTC. This translates into CASSPGGAGVEETQYF. The chain links TRBV11-3 to TRBJ2-5, with D possibly being TRBD2 (7 bases). The CDR3 loop spans 16 amino acids. Germline V gives CDR1 SGHNT, CDR2 YENEEA. V was cut by 5 bases and J by 3 bases, with 19 bases left in between. The full variable domain, its missing parts supplied by reference TRBV11-3 and TRBJ2-5, is EAGVVQSPRYKIIEKKQPVAFWCNPISGHNTLYWYLQNLGQGPELLIRYENEEAVDDSQLPKDRFSAERLKGVDSTLKIQPAELGDSAVYLCASSPGGAGVEETQYFGPGTRLLVL.

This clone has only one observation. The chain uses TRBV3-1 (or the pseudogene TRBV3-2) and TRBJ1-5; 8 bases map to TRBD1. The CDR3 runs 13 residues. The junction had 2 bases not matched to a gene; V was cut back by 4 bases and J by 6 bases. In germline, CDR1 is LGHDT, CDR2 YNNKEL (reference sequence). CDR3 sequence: CASSLDRVQPQHF. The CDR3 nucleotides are TGTGCCAGCAGCCTGGACAGGGTTCAGCCCCAGCATTTT.

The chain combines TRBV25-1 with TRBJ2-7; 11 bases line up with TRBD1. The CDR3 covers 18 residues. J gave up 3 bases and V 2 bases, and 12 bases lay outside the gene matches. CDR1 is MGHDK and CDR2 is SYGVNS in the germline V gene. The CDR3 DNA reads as TGTGCCAGCAGTGAACACACCGGCGCGGACAGGGGGCTCTACGAGCAGTACTTC. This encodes CASSEHTGADRGLYEQYF.

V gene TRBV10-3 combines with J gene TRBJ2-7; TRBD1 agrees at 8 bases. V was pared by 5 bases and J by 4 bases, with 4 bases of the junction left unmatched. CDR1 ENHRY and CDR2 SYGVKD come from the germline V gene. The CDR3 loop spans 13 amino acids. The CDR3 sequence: CAISQGQAYEQYF. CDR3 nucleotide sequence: TGTGCCATCAGTCAGGGACAGGCGTACGAGCAGTACTTC.

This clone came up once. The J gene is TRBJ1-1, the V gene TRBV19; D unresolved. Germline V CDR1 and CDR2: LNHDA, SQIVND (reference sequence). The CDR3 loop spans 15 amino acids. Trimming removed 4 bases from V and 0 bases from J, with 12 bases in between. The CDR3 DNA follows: TGTGCCAGTAGTACCCTCTATGAAATGAACACTGAAGCTTTCTTT. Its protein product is CASSTLYEMNTEAFF. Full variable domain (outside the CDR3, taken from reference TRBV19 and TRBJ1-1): DGGITQSPKYLFRKEGQNVTLSCEQNLNHDAMYWYRQDPGQGLRLIYYSQIVNDFQKGDIAEGYSVSREKKESFPLTVTSAQKNPTAFYLCASSTLYEMNTEAFFGQGTRLTVV.

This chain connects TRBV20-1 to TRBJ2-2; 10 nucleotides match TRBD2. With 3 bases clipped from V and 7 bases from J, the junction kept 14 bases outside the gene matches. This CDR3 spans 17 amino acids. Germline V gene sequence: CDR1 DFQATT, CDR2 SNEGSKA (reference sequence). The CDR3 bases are TGCAGTGCTAGTCCCCCTAGCGGGAGAGTTGGAGACGGGGAGCTGTTTTTT. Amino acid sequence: CSASPPSGRVGDGELFF.

The CDR3 sequence: CSASRENSPLHF. Written as DNA, the CDR3 is TGCAGTGCTAGTCGGGAGAATTCACCCCTCCACTTT. The chain recombines TRBV20-1 with TRBJ1-6; D not resolved. The V end lost 3 bases, the J end lost 7 bases, and 7 bases lay between the germline ends. The CDR3 is 12 residues long. The germline CDR1 and CDR2 sequences are DFQATT and SNEGSKA (reference sequence).

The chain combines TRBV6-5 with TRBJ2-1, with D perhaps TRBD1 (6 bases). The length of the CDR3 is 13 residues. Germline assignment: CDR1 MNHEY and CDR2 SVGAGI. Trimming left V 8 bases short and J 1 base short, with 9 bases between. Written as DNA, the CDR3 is TGTGCCAGCTATGGACAGTCCTACAATGAGCAGTTCTTC. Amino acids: CASYGQSYNEQFF.

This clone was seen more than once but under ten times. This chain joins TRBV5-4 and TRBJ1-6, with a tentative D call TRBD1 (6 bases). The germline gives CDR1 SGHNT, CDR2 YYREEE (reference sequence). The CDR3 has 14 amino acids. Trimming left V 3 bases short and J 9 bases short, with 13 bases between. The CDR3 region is CASSSQGRSSPLHF. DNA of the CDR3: TGTGCCAGCAGCTCACAGGGTAGGAGTTCACCCCTCCACTTT.

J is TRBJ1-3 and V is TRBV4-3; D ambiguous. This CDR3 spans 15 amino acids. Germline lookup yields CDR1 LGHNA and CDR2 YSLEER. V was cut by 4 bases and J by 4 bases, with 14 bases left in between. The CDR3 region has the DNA TGCGCCAGCAGCCCCGGGGTGATGGAAGGAAACACCATATATTTT. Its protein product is CASSPGVMEGNTIYF.

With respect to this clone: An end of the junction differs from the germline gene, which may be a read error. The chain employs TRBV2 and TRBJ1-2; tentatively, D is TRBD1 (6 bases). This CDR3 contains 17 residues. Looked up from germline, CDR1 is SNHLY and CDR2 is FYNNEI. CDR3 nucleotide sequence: TGTGCCAGCAGTGAATCACTTGGGACATTCTCAGACGAATTAAGTGCCTTC. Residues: CASSESLGTFSDELSAF.

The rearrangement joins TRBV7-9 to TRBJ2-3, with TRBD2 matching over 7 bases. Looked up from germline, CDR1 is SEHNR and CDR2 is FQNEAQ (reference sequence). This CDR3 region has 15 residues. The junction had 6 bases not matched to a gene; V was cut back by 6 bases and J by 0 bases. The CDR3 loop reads CASSGPGLSTDTQYF. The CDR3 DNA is TGTGCCAGCAGTGGACCGGGACTAAGCACAGATACGCAGTATTTT.

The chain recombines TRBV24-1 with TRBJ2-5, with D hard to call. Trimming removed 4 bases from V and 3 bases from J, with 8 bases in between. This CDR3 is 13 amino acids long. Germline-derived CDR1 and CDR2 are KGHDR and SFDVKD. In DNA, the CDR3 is TGTGCCACCAGTGAGTCGGTGAAAGAGACCCAGTACTTC. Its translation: CATSESVKETQYF.

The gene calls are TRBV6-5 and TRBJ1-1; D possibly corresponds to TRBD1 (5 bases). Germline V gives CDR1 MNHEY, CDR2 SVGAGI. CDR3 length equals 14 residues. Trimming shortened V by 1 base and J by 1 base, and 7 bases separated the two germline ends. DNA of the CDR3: TGTGCCAGCAGTTACTTTGACAGGAACACTGAAGCTTTCTTT. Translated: CASSYFDRNTEAFF.

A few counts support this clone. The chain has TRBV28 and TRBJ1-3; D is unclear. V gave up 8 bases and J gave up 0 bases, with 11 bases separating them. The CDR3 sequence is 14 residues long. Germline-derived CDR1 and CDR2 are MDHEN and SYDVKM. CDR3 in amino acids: CASFPSYSGNTIYF. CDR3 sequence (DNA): TGTGCCAGCTTCCCTTCCTACTCTGGAAACACCATATATTTT.

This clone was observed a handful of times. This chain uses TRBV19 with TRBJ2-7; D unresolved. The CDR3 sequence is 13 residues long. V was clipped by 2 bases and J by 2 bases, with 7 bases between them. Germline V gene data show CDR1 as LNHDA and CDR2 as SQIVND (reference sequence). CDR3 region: CASSITVTYEQYF. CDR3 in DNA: TGTGCCAGTAGTATAACAGTCACCTACGAGCAGTACTTC.

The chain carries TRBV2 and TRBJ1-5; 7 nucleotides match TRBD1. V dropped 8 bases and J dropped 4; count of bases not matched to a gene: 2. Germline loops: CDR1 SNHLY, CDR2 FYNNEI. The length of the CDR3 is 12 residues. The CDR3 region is CASQQGNQPQHF. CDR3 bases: TGTGCCAGCCAACAGGGGAATCAGCCCCAGCATTTT.

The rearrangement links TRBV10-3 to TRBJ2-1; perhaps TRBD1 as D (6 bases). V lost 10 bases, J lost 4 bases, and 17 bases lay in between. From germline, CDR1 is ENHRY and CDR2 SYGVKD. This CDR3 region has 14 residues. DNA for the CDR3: TGTGCCACCACCCGGACAGAAGTATACAATGAGCAGTTCTTC. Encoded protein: CATTRTEVYNEQFF.

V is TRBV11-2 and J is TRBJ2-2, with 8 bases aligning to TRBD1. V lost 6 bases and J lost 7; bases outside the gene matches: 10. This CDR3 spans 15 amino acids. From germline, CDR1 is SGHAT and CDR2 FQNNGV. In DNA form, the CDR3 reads TGTGCCAGCAGGTTGACAGGGGAGTCCGTCGGGGAGCTGTTTTTT. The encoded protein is CASRLTGESVGELFF.

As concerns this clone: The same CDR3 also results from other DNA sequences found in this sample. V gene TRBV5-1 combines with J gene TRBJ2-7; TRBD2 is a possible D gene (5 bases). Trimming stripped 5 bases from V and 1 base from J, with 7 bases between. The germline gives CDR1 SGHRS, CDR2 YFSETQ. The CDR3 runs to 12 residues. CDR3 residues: CASSRDSYEQYF. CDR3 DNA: TGCGCCAGCAGTCGGGATTCCTACGAGCAGTACTTC.

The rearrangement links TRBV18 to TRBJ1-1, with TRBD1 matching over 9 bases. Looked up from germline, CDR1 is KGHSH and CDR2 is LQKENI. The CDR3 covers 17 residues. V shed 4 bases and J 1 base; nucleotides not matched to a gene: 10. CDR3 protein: CASSRIQGAGANTEAFF. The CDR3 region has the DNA TGTGCCAGCTCACGGATACAGGGGGCCGGGGCGAACACTGAAGCTTTCTTT.